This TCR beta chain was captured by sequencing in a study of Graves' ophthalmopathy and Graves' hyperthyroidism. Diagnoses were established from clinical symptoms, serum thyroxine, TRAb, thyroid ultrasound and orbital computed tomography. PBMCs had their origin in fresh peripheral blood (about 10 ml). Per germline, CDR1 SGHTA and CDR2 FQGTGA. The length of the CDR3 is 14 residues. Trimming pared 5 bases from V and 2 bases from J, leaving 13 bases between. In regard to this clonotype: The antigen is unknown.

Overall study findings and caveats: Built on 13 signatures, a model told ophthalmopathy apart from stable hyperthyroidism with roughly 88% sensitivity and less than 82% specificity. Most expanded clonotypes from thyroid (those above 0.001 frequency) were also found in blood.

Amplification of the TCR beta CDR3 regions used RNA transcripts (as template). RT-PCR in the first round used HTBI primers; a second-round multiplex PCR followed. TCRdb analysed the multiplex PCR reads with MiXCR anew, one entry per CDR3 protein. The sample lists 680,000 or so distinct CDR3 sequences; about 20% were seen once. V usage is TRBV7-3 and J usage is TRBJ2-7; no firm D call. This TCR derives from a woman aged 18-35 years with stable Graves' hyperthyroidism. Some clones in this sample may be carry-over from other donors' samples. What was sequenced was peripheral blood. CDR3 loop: CASSLHPDTYEQYF. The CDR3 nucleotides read TGTGCCAGCAGCCTCCACCCAGATACCTACGAGCAGTACTTC.